The TCR beta chain described here comes from a study of cytomegalovirus exposure and HLA in healthy donors. Study-wide background: The 110 or so validation repertoires used the same platform as the roughly 620 first-cohort repertoires, a later analysis reported. Findings and limits, study-wide: Whilst most TCR sequences proved rare, a subset of public TCRs occurred across many donors.

The donors were part of the roughly 120-subject validation cohort, which stood apart from the roughly 730-subject first cohort. Looked up from germline, CDR1 is SGHAT and CDR2 is FQNNGV. V trimming: 6 bases; J trimming: 0 bases; junction bases outside the gene matches: 15. The CDR3 spans 18 residues. Details on this clone: Its antigen is as yet unknown.

Assay: immunoSEQ multiplex PCR; the TCRdb copy retains only in-frame clones and omits some. The data show 260,000 or so clones, just under 90% seen once. Specimen: PBMCs. V gene TRBV11-2 combines with J gene TRBJ2-7; 9 nucleotides line up with TRBD2. The source of this sequence is a man between 18 and 29 years old in good health and CMV-seronegative. DNA for the CDR3: TGTGCCAGCAGACCCTCAGCGGGAGGCGTTGGGAGCTCCTACGAGCAGTACTTC. It encodes CASRPSAGGVGSSYEQYF.